The 9 T cell receptor beta chains presented below share a single source sample, sequenced in a study of post-analysis software for immune sequencing data. The antigens of these receptors remain unknown. Carried by the TCR beta cDNA libraries were unique molecular identifiers. Each CDR3 protein gets one entry after TCRdb re-called the PCR reads with MiXCR. The sample shows hundreds of thousands of distinct CDR3 sequences, roughly 30% of them seen only once. General observations from the study: Controls showed lower frequencies than patients for five TRBV segments, and TRBV5-6, TRBV5-1 and TRBV20-1 were among these.

The sequenced material came from blood. These TCRs come from a girl aged 10-17 years with multiple sclerosis.

This clonotype was detected only a few times. The chain recombines TRBV5-6 with TRBJ2-7; 7 bases map to TRBD2. The J call may be in error: the DNA end matches TRBJ2-5 better. This CDR3 has 13 residues. Germline V CDR1 and CDR2: SGHDT, YYEEEE. DNA of the CDR3: TGTGCCAGCAGCCAAGTGGGGGGGGAGACCCAGTACTTC. Translation gives CASSQVGGETQYF.

This clonotype was observed at least ten times. The chain combines TRBV29-1 with TRBJ2-5; D perhaps matches TRBD1 (5 bases). Trimming removed 4 bases at V and 5 bases at J, with 11 bases between. CDR3 size: 12 residues. Germline CDR1 reads SQVTM; CDR2 reads ANQGSEA. CDR3 in DNA: TGCAGCGTTGTTGAAGGGGTGGAGACCCAGTACTTC. It specifies CSVVEGVETQYF. Looking up the rest from reference TRBV29-1 and TRBJ2-5 gives the full variable domain: SAVISQKPSRDICQRGTSLTIQCQVDSQVTMMFWYRQQPGQSLTLIATANQGSEATYESGFVIDKFPISRPNLTFSTLTVSNMSPEDSSIYLCSVVEGVETQYFGPGTRLLVL.

This chain joins TRBV12-3 or TRBV12-4 and TRBJ1-1; D unclear. CDR3 size: 14 residues. V gave up 6 bases and J gave up 3 bases, with 14 bases separating them. This CDR3 is CASRERAGYTEAFF. The CDR3 DNA reads TGTGCCAGCAGGGAGAGAGCCGGGTACACTGAAGCTTTCTTT.

As regards this clonotype: The junction and the germline gene differ at one end; a read error may be behind it. J is TRBJ2-5 and V is TRBV12-3 or TRBV12-4, with D hard to call. The length of the CDR3 is 14 residues. The CDR3 DNA follows: TGTGCCGGCAGTACCATACCCGACCAAGAGACCCAGTACTTC. It codes for CAGSTIPDQETQYF.

V gene TRBV28 combines with J gene TRBJ1-1, with 10 bases that match TRBD1. CDR3 length equals 16 residues. J gave up 2 bases and V 10 bases, and 13 bases lay outside the gene matches. Germline lookup yields CDR1 MDHEN and CDR2 SYDVKM. The DNA of the CDR3 is TGTGCCACCGAGGTCGTAGGACAGGGGGTTAACACTGAAGCTTTCTTT. It codes for CATEVVGQGVNTEAFF.

The chain carries TRBV28 and TRBJ2-3; D unresolved. Germline-derived CDR1 and CDR2 are MDHEN and SYDVKM. This CDR3 is built from 12 residues. The ends were cut back, 6 bases at V and 5 bases at J, with 9 bases in the middle. The CDR3 sequence is CASRWLGDTQYF. For the CDR3, the DNA is TGTGCCAGCAGGTGGTTGGGAGATACGCAGTATTTT.

Note on this clonotype: At one boundary the junction diverges from the germline segment, which might be a read error. This chain joins TRBV15 and TRBJ2-1, with 8 bases identical to TRBD2. The CDR3 consists of 15 residues. From germline, CDR1 is LNHNV and CDR2 YYDKDF (reference sequence). In DNA, the CDR3 is TGTGTCACCAGCAGAGAAGCGGGAGCGGGCGATGAGCAGTTCTTC. Encoded protein: CVTSREAGAGDEQFF.

This clonotype has just a few counts. This rearrangement joins TRBV29-1 to TRBJ2-3, with 9 bases matching TRBD2. Trimming took 3 bases from V and 0 from J; bases not matched to a gene: 16. In germline, CDR1 is SQVTM, CDR2 ANQGSEA. The CDR3 is 19 residues long. The CDR3 sequence is CSVDLTSGRLPISTDTQYF. The DNA for the CDR3 is TGCAGCGTTGACTTAACTAGCGGGCGATTACCCATTAGCACAGATACGCAGTATTTT.

In its sample, this clonotype was seen a few times. The chain recombines TRBV20-1 with TRBJ2-2; maybe TRBD1 (5 bases). V gave up 3 bases and J gave up 2 bases, with 13 bases separating them. Germline assignment: CDR1 DFQATT and CDR2 SNEGSKA (reference sequence). The CDR3 is made up of 15 amino acids. The CDR3 reads CSASRQLINTGELFF. CDR3 nucleotide sequence: TGCAGTGCTAGTAGACAGCTCATTAACACCGGGGAGCTGTTTTTT.